The rows below give T cell receptor beta chains drawn from one sample of a study of chemoradiotherapy in HPV16-positive cancers. The method was immunoSEQ multiplex PCR; TCRdb's version includes in-frame clones alone and lacks a portion of them. The data show about 20,000 clones, around 87% seen once. The source material was blood, sampled from a patient who underwent chemoradiotherapy. Every receptor here comes from a human donor with HPV-associated anogenital cancer. The CDR3 runs from the conserved cysteine through the conserved F or W. Each record gives: J gene, D gene, V gene, clone size, CDR3 DNA, CDR3 protein. A D gene is named only where the DNA matches it firmly. The listing skips clone size in some rows; elsewhere it reads once, few, many or a size class.

J: TRBJ2-3
D: TRBD2
V: TRBV30
size: few
DNA: TGTGCCTGGTCTCCGGGACTAGCGATAGATACGCAGTATTTT
CDR3: CAWSPGLAIDTQYF

J: TRBJ2-5
D: TRBD2
V: TRBV11-3
size: NA
DNA: TGTGCCAGCAGCTTAGGCGGGGGGGACCAAGAGACCCAGTACTTC
CDR3: CASSLGGGDQETQYF

J: TRBJ2-7
D: NA
V: TRBV27
size: NA
DNA: TGTGCCAGCAGTTTGGTTAACGGAGCCTACGAGCAGTACTTC
CDR3: CASSLVNGAYEQYF

J: TRBJ2-3
D: NA
V: TRBV29-1
size: once
DNA: TGCAGCGTTGAGAGTGGCTTCACAGATACGCAGTATTTT
CDR3: CSVESGFTDTQYF

J: TRBJ2-1
D: NA
V: TRBV25-1
size: NA
DNA: TGTGCCAGCAGTGGGGGTATGGGGGTCCTGTACAATGAGCAGTTCTTC
CDR3: CASSGGMGVLYNEQFF

J: TRBJ2-5
D: TRBD2
V: TRBV7-2
size: NA
DNA: TGTGCCAGCAGCTTAGGTGGGAGGGGCGGGGAGACCCAGTACTTC
CDR3: CASSLGGRGGETQYF

J: TRBJ2-5
D: NA
V: TRBV18
size: NA
DNA: TGTGCCAGCTCAGAGAGGAGCTCCGGGGAGACCCAGTACTTC
CDR3: CASSERSSGETQYF

J: TRBJ2-2
D: TRBD1
V: TRBV7-3
size: NA
DNA: TGTGCCAGCAGACTGACAGGGTCCGGGGAGCTGTTTTTT
CDR3: CASRLTGSGELFF

J: TRBJ2-1
D: TRBD2
V: TRBV13
size: NA
DNA: TGTGCCAGCAGTTGGTCTGCTAGCGGGAGGATCCATGAGCAGTTCTTC
CDR3: CASSWSASGRIHEQFF

J: TRBJ1-5
D: NA
V: TRBV19
size: NA
DNA: TGTGCCAGTAGTATAGGAAACAGGCCCAATCAGCCCCAGCATTTT
CDR3: CASSIGNRPNQPQHF

J: TRBJ1-4
D: TRBD1
V: TRBV11-2
size: few
DNA: TGTGCCAGCAGTCGAACCGGGACAGGACTACCAACTAATGAAAAACTGTTTTTT
CDR3: CASSRTGTGLPTNEKLFF

J: TRBJ2-7
D: NA
V: TRBV4-3
size: medium-sized
DNA: TGCGCCAGCAGCCAAGGGGGGGGGCCCTCCTACGAGCAGTACTTC
CDR3: CASSQGGGPSYEQYF

J: TRBJ1-5
D: NA
V: TRBV10-3
size: NA
DNA: TGTGCCATCACGGCAGGGGAGGATCAGCCCCAGCATTTT
CDR3: CAITAGEDQPQHF

J: TRBJ2-1
D: NA
V: TRBV4-2
size: NA
DNA: TGTGCCAGCAGCCAAGTATATGACCGGAATACCCCCTTGAGTACGTTCTTC
CDR3: CASSQVYDRNTPLSTFF

J: TRBJ2-7
D: NA
V: TRBV29-1
size: NA
DNA: TGCAGCGTTGGTCAGACAGGGAGGTACGAGCAGTACTTC
CDR3: CSVGQTGRYEQYF

J: TRBJ1-5
D: TRBD1
V: TRBV19
size: NA
DNA: TGTGCCAGTAACCGGGGACAGTCAAGCAATCAGCCCCAGCATTTT
CDR3: CASNRGQSSNQPQHF

J: TRBJ1-3
D: NA
V: TRBV6-4
size: NA
DNA: TGTGCCAACGGAACCGGGACACCTGGAAACACCATATATTTT
CDR3: CANGTGTPGNTIYF

J: TRBJ2-3
D: NA
V: TRBV10-2
size: NA
DNA: TGCGCCAGCAGTGCGGACCTTAGCACAGATACGCAGTATTTT
CDR3: CASSADLSTDTQYF

J: TRBJ2-5
D: NA
V: TRBV19
size: NA
DNA: TGTGCCAGTGCGGGGGCGCCTCAAGAGACCCAGTACTTC
CDR3: CASAGAPQETQYF

J: TRBJ1-1
D: NA
V: TRBV27
size: NA
DNA: TGTGCCAGCAGCCTATATGGGCAGCCGAACACTGAAGCTTTCTTT
CDR3: CASSLYGQPNTEAFF

J: TRBJ2-7
D: NA
V: TRBV21-1
size: few
DNA: TGTGCCAGCAGCAATCGTATCTCCCACCACAGCTACGAGCAGTACTTC
CDR3: CASSNRISHHSYEQYF

J: TRBJ2-5
D: TRBD2
V: TRBV9
size: once
DNA: TGTGCCAGCAGCGCCAGCGCCAGCAGCGGGAGGGCCGGGGAGACCCAGTACTTC
CDR3: CASSASASSGRAGETQYF